This paragraph reports one T cell receptor (beta chain). Its target is unknown. The CDR3 has 14 residues. From germline, CDR1 is SGHRS and CDR2 YFSETQ. Trimming stripped 0 bases from V and 3 bases from J, with 9 bases between. The record originates from a study of PD-1 blockade in classical Hodgkin lymphoma. Points from the study as a whole: Baseline TCR diversity was reportedly lower in newly diagnosed patients than in healthy donors. It was reported as lower still in relapsed/refractory patients.

Profiling relied on immunoSEQ multiplex PCR, and the TCRdb table lists in-frame clones only, not all of them. The sample has 20,000 to 25,000 clones, around nine tenths seen once; the top ten hold 0.4% to 0.5%. Time point indicated: newly diagnosed, previously untreated cHL patient sample. Magnetic negative selection of thawed PBMCs was the method by which CD4+ T cells were purified. The chain recombines TRBV5-1 with TRBJ1-1; TRBD1 is a possible D gene (6 bases). This receptor was identified in a human donor with classical Hodgkin lymphoma. Specimen: CD4+ T cells from blood. The CDR3 is CASSLEGGDTEAFF. As DNA, the CDR3 is TGCGCCAGCAGCTTGGAAGGGGGGGACACTGAAGCTTTCTTT.